This passage covers 26 T cell receptor beta chains from one sample sequenced in a study of OX40 agonist ivuxolimab in advanced cancers. The method was immunoSEQ multiplex PCR; TCRdb's version includes in-frame clones alone and lacks a portion of them. The table shows about 93,000 clones, with roughly 94% occurring only once. The sequencing here drew on CD4+ or CD8+ T cells sorted from blood, taken in a trial of the OX40 agonist ivuxolimab. The receptors stem from an adult with an advanced solid tumor such as melanoma, head and neck, liver or kidney cancer.

The CDR3 region has the DNA TGCAGCACGGATGGGGGTGGACCCTACGAGCAGTACTTC. Translating it yields CSTDGGGPYEQYF. The chain carries TRBV29-1 and TRBJ2-7; the D call may be TRBD1 or TRBD2 (5 bases each). V was trimmed by 8 bases and J by 2 bases, leaving 16 bases between them. The CDR3 has 13 residues. Germline V lookup: CDR1 SQVTM, CDR2 ANQGSEA.

The chain employs TRBV5-1 and TRBJ2-4, with 15 bases identical to TRBD2. Losses at the gene ends were 4 bases for V and 1 base for J; bases not matched to a gene: 9. Germline V CDR1 and CDR2: SGHRS, YFSETQ. This CDR3 spans 19 amino acids. The CDR3 bases are TGCGCCAGCAGCGTCGGACTAGCGGGGGGGCCCCCGGCCAAAAACATTCAGTACTTC. As protein: CASSVGLAGGPPAKNIQYF.

This chain connects TRBV5-6 to TRBJ2-7; D uncertain. Trimming shortened V by 0 bases and J by 2 bases, and 6 bases separated the two germline ends. From germline, CDR1 is SGHDT and CDR2 YYEEEE. The CDR3 spans 13 residues. The CDR3 protein is CASSLGVPYEQYF. The CDR3 coding sequence is TGTGCCAGCAGCTTGGGGGTCCCCTACGAGCAGTACTTC.

The chain carries TRBV9 and TRBJ2-7; 7 nucleotides line up with TRBD1. V shed 0 bases, J shed 4 bases, and the junction held 7 bases outside the gene matches. The CDR3 length is 15 residues. From germline, CDR1 is SGDLS and CDR2 YYNGEE. Here the CDR3 DNA reads TGTGCCAGCAGCGTAGAGGCAGGGGGATGGTACGAGCAGTACTTC. Translating gives CASSVEAGGWYEQYF.

The chain employs TRBV19 and TRBJ2-7; 14 nucleotides align to TRBD2. The CDR3 is 15 amino acids. The germline CDR1 and CDR2 sequences are LNHDA and SQIVND (reference sequence). V trimming: 5 bases; J trimming: 7 bases; junction bases outside the gene matches: 7. CDR3 bases: TGTGCCAGTAGTCCAGGACTAGCGGGAGGTGAAGAGCAGTACTTC. This codes for CASSPGLAGGEEQYF.

The chain recombines TRBV4-1 with TRBJ2-7; 10 bases line up with TRBD1. Germline V gene lookup returns CDR1 MGHRA and CDR2 YSYEKL. V shed 2 bases, J shed 4 bases, and the junction held 8 bases outside the gene matches. This CDR3 contains 16 residues. CDR3 DNA sequence: TGCGCCAGCAGCCAATCGCGGACAGGGGGTTTATACGAGCAGTACTTC. Its protein product is CASSQSRTGGLYEQYF.

This rearrangement joins TRBV2 to TRBJ1-6; 8 positions match TRBD1. Per germline, CDR1 SNHLY and CDR2 FYNNEI. There are 16 residues in the CDR3. V shed 2 bases, J shed 11 bases, and the junction held 11 bases outside the gene matches. The CDR3 DNA reads TGTGCCAGCAGTGAATCGGGGGGGACAGGATATACACCCCTCCACTTT. Residues: CASSESGGTGYTPLHF.

Written as DNA, the CDR3 is TGTGCCAGTAGTAGAGTAGCGGGACAGGCCTTGTACGAGCAGTACTTC. Translated: CASSRVAGQALYEQYF. This sequence joins TRBV19 and TRBJ2-7, with D tentatively TRBD1 or TRBD2 (8 bases each). CDR1 is LNHDA, CDR2 SQIVND, per germline (reference sequence). CDR3 length: 16 residues. The germline V and J ends were trimmed by 4 bases and 4 bases, with 20 bases remaining between them. The full variable domain, rest sourced from reference TRBV19 and TRBJ2-7, is DGGITQSPKYLFRKEGQNVTLSCEQNLNHDAMYWYRQDPGQGLRLIYYSQIVNDFQKGDIAEGYSVSREKKESFPLTVTSAQKNPTAFYLCASSRVAGQALYEQYFGPGTRLTVT.

This chain joins TRBV11-2 and TRBJ2-7; D uncertain. This CDR3 region has 12 residues. V lost 5 bases to trimming and J lost 6 bases, with 11 bases between them. Germline loops: CDR1 SGHAT, CDR2 FQNNGV. Here the CDR3 DNA reads TGTGCCAGCAGCCCCGGGTACCTCGAGCAGTACTTC. Protein: CASSPGYLEQYF.

This clone was recorded only once. The chain recombines TRBV18 with TRBJ2-5, with D possibly TRBD1 on 6 matching bases. Trimming pared 3 bases from V and 5 bases from J, leaving 13 bases between. The CDR3 extends over 14 amino acids. The germline CDR1 and CDR2 sequences are KGHSH and LQKENI. CDR3: CASSPPTGGETQYF. The CDR3 region has the DNA TGTGCCAGCTCACCCCCGACAGGCGGGGAGACCCAGTACTTC.

V gene TRBV6-1 combines with J gene TRBJ2-2; 7 nucleotides align to TRBD1. Unmatched junction bases numbered 9, after V lost 7 bases and J lost 4 bases. Germline V gene data show CDR1 as MNHNS and CDR2 as SASEGT. This CDR3 contains 15 residues. The DNA for the CDR3 is TGTGCCAGCACCTTACAGGGGTTCGGCACCGGGGAGCTGTTTTTT. Translating it yields CASTLQGFGTGELFF.

This sequence joins TRBV6-1 and TRBJ2-5; 10 bases are shared with TRBD1. In germline, CDR1 is MNHNS, CDR2 SASEGT. CDR3 size: 17 residues. Trimming at V came to 2 bases and at J to 4 bases, leaving 10 bases not matched to a gene. CDR3 amino acids: CASSEIVGTGARETQYF. CDR3 nucleotides: TGTGCCAGCAGTGAAATCGTCGGGACAGGGGCCCGAGAGACCCAGTACTTC.

The chain employs TRBV28 and TRBJ2-7; D unclear. The CDR3 is made up of 11 amino acids. From germline, CDR1 is MDHEN and CDR2 SYDVKM. Trimming removed 6 bases at V and 9 bases at J, with 12 bases between. CDR3 sequence (DNA): TGTGCCAGCAGCCTGGCGGACCGGCAGTACTTC. It encodes CASSLADRQYF. Full variable domain (rest looked up from reference TRBV28 and TRBJ2-7): DVKVTQSSRYLVKRTGEKVFLECVQDMDHENMFWYRQDPGLGLRLIYFSYDVKMKEKGDIPEGYSVSREKKERFSLILESASTNQTSMYLCASSLADRQYFGPGTRLTVT.

This clone occurred a few times. The chain is built from TRBV19 and TRBJ2-5, with 11 nucleotides matching TRBD1. Germline assignment: CDR1 LNHDA and CDR2 SQIVND (reference sequence). The CDR3 has 14 amino acids. V lost 9 bases and J lost 5; bases outside the gene matches: 8. CDR3 in amino acids: CASEDRGRGETQYF. The CDR3 DNA follows: TGTGCCAGCGAGGACAGGGGGCGCGGGGAGACCCAGTACTTC.

The V call is TRBV6-5, the J call TRBJ2-1; D gene uncertain. CDR1 is MNHEY and CDR2 is SVGAGI in the germline V gene. The V end was cut by 5 bases, the J end by 1 base, with 9 bases between. This CDR3 spans 14 amino acids. Here the CDR3 DNA reads TGTGCCAGCAGTCCTTTATATTCCTACAATGAGCAGTTCTTC. Amino acid sequence: CASSPLYSYNEQFF.

The chain has TRBV6-6 and TRBJ2-7; D perhaps matches TRBD1 (6 bases). Trimming cost V 2 bases and J 0 bases, with 8 bases left between them. Germline V gene lookup returns CDR1 MNHNY and CDR2 SVGAGI (reference sequence). The CDR3 sequence is 14 residues long. The CDR3, as DNA: TGTGCCAGCAGTTACCAGGGGCGCTCCTACGAGCAGTACTTC. Encoded protein: CASSYQGRSYEQYF.

V is TRBV13 and J is TRBJ2-3; 15 bases match TRBD2. CDR1 PRHDT and CDR2 FYEKMQ come from the germline V gene (reference sequence). The V and J ends lost 6 bases and 3 bases, in that order; junction bases with no gene match: 4. The CDR3 loop spans 16 amino acids. As DNA, the CDR3 is TGTGCCAGCAGACGGACTAGCGGGGGGGTTACAGATACGCAGTATTTT. Translating gives CASRRTSGGVTDTQYF.

This chain joins TRBV2 and TRBJ1-1, with D possibly being TRBD1 (5 bases). V was clipped by 5 bases and J by 3 bases, with 13 bases between them. CDR1 is SNHLY and CDR2 is FYNNEI in the germline V gene. The CDR3 totals 14 residues. The CDR3 sequence: CASSLTEGYTEAFF. In DNA, the CDR3 is TGTGCCAGCAGTCTGACAGAGGGGTACACTGAAGCTTTCTTT.

J is TRBJ1-5 and V is TRBV6-1; TRBD1 agrees at 9 bases. The CDR3 sequence is 13 residues long. With 5 bases clipped from V and 5 bases from J, the junction kept 1 base outside the gene matches. Germline V gene sequence: CDR1 MNHNS, CDR2 SASEGT. The CDR3 loop reads CASSRQGDQPQHF. CDR3 nucleotide sequence: TGTGCCAGCAGTAGACAGGGGGATCAGCCCCAGCATTTT.

V and J are TRBV27 and TRBJ2-5; 7 bases align to TRBD1. The CDR3 extends over 13 amino acids. V was pared by 6 bases and J by 4 bases, with 5 bases of the junction left unmatched. Germline V CDR1 and CDR2: MNHEY, SMNVEV (reference sequence). The CDR3 reads CASRTGTVETQYF. CDR3 coding DNA: TGTGCCAGCAGAACTGGGACAGTAGAGACCCAGTACTTC.

The V gene is TRBV19, the J gene TRBJ2-7; no firm D call. Germline assignment: CDR1 LNHDA and CDR2 SQIVND (reference sequence). Trimming pared 5 bases from V and 2 bases from J, leaving 19 bases between. The CDR3 consists of 16 residues. The CDR3 sequence: CASSPEAGRLTYEQYF. The DNA for the CDR3 is TGTGCCAGTAGTCCCGAGGCAGGCAGATTAACCTACGAGCAGTACTTC.

The J gene is TRBJ2-1, the V gene TRBV2; perhaps TRBD1 as D (5 bases). CDR1 is SNHLY and CDR2 is FYNNEI in the germline V gene. V was clipped by 7 bases and J by 0 bases, with 19 bases between them. This CDR3 has 17 amino acids. CDR3 residues: CASMRILTVYSYNEQFF. The CDR3, as DNA: TGTGCCAGCATGCGGATATTGACAGTCTACTCCTACAATGAGCAGTTCTTC.

The chain is built from TRBV6-5 and TRBJ1-4; D remains ambiguous. Germline assignment: CDR1 MNHEY and CDR2 SVGAGI. The CDR3 length is 12 residues. Between the trimmed V and J ends, which lost 9 bases and 8 bases, there was a span of 13 bases. The DNA for the CDR3 is TGTGCCAGAATAGCAGGTAACGAAAAACTGTTTTTT. Translating gives CARIAGNEKLFF.

The chain is built from TRBV7-9 and TRBJ2-7; D might be TRBD1 or TRBD2, each matching 5 bases. The ends were cut back, 11 bases at V and 6 bases at J, with 20 bases in the middle. The CDR3 length is 13 residues. Germline V gives CDR1 SEHNR, CDR2 FQNEAQ (reference sequence). The CDR3 reads CAGSRDGISEQYF. CDR3 DNA sequence: TGTGCCGGCTCCCGGGACGGCATATCCGAGCAGTACTTC.

V gene TRBV7-3 combines with J gene TRBJ2-2; D might be TRBD2 (6 bases). V was clipped by 5 bases and J by 4 bases, with 17 bases between them. Germline values: CDR1 SGHTA, CDR2 FQGTGA. This CDR3 spans 16 amino acids. DNA of the CDR3: TGTGCCAGCAGCCCCAGTCCCGGGAGAGGCACCGGGGAGCTGTTTTTT. Its protein product is CASSPSPGRGTGELFF.

The chain couples TRBV6-1 to TRBJ1-1; D call uncertain. The CDR3 is 14 residues long. Germline V gene lookup returns CDR1 MNHNS and CDR2 SASEGT. The germline V and J ends were trimmed by 6 bases and 0 bases, with 11 bases remaining between them. Written as DNA, the CDR3 is TGTGCCAGCAGGTCAGACCAGGTGAACACTGAAGCTTTCTTT. It translates to CASRSDQVNTEAFF.